A selection of T cell receptor beta chains follows, all from one sample in a study of human T cells and chemical hapten exposure. MiXCR, applied by TCRdb to the RACE reads, yields one record per CDR3 protein. The table records around 200,000 distinct CDR3 sequences, 25% to 35% of them present only once. This specimen consisted of whole blood, obtained in connection with sensitization to the hapten diphenylcyclopropenone (DPC). These receptor sequences come from a woman younger than 45 with alopecia areata. Some clones in this sample may be carry-over from other donors' samples. The CDR3 runs from the conserved cysteine through the conserved F or W. The D gene is left open where the match is weak. Only some rows state a clone size, as once, few, many or a class for expanded clones.

j_call d_call v_call clone_size cdr3_nt cdr3_aa
TRBJ2-3 TRBD1 TRBV9 few TGTGCCAGCAGCGGCGAACAGGGGATAGATTTCACAGATACGCAGTATTTT CASSGEQGIDFTDTQYF
TRBJ2-1 - TRBV5-1 few TGCGCCAGCAGCCTTAGGGGGGGAGGGGCGTCCTACAATGAGCAGTTCTTC CASSLRGGGASYNEQFF
TRBJ1-1 - TRBV28 few TGTGCCAGCAGTTTAGGGGCGAGGCAGGCGGAAGGAAAAGCTTTCTTT CASSLGARQAEGKAFF
TRBJ2-1 - TRBV29-1 - TGCAGCGTTGAGGCGGGGAACTCCTACAATGAGCAGTTCTTC CSVEAGNSYNEQFF
TRBJ1-2 TRBD1 TRBV10-3 - TGTGCCATCAGCCGAGACAGGGGATCGGGCGGCTACACCTTC CAISRDRGSGGYTF
TRBJ1-5 TRBD1 TRBV11-2 - TGTGCCAGCAGCCGACAGGGTCGGAGCAATCAGCCCCAGCATTTT CASSRQGRSNQPQHF
TRBJ2-2 - TRBV6-2/TRBV6-3 once TGTGCCAGCAGCCCGGACACAAACACCGGGGAGCTGTTTTTT CASSPDTNTGELFF
TRBJ1-1 TRBD1 TRBV29-1 - TGCAGCGCCTCCAACCGGGACAGGGGTTCCACTGAAGCTTTCTTT CSASNRDRGSTEAFF
TRBJ1-2 - TRBV20-1 - TGCAGTGCTAAGGAGGGAGCCTATGGCTACACCTTC CSAKEGAYGYTF
TRBJ2-2 - TRBV11-1 few TGTGCCAGCAGCTACGCGCGTGGCGGGGAGCTGTTTTTT CASSYARGGELFF
TRBJ2-7 TRBD1 TRBV6-2/TRBV6-3 - TGTGCCAGCAGTTACTCGACTGGGACAGGGGGCAGCGAGCAGTACTTC CASSYSTGTGGSEQYF
TRBJ1-2 - TRBV4-3 - TGCGCCAGCAGCCAAGACCCGACAGAGTCCTATGGCTACACCTTC CASSQDPTESYGYTF
TRBJ2-3 TRBD2 TRBV29-1 - TGCAGCGTATCTAGCGGGGCCCAGTTGGTCACAGATACGCAGTATTTT CSVSSGAQLVTDTQYF
TRBJ1-5 - TRBV6-2/TRBV6-3 few TGTGCCAGCAGGAAGAGACGCCAGCTATGGGACAATCAGCCCCAGCATTTT CASRKRRQLWDNQPQHF
TRBJ2-7 - TRBV29-1 - TGCAGCGATAGGGGGAGTGTGTTTTCCTACGAGCAGTACTTC CSDRGSVFSYEQYF